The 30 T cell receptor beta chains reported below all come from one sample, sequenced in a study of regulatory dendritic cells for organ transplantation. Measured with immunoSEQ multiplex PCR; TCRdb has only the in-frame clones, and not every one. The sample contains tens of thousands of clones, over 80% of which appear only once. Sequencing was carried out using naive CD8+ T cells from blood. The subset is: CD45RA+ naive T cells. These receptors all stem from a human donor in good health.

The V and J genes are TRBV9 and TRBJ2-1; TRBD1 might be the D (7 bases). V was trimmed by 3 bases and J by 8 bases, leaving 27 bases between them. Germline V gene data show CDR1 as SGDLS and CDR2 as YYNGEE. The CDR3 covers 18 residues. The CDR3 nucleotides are TGTGCCAGCAGCGAGAATCTAGGGGGCCCCGGGGGAATGGATGAGCAGTTCTTC. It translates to CASSENLGGPGGMDEQFF.

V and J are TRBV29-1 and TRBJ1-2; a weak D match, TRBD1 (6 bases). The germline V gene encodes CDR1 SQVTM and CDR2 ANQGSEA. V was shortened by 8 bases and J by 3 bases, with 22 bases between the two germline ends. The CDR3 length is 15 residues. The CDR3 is CSTWGEGGIDYGYTF. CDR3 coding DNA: TGCAGCACTTGGGGAGAGGGGGGGATCGACTATGGCTACACCTTC.

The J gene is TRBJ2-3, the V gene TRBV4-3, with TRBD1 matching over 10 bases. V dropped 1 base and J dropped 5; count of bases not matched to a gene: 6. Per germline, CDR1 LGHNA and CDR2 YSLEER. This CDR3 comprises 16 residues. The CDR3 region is CASSQVSGQGLDTQYF. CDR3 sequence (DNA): TGCGCCAGCAGCCAAGTTTCGGGACAGGGGTTAGATACGCAGTATTTT.

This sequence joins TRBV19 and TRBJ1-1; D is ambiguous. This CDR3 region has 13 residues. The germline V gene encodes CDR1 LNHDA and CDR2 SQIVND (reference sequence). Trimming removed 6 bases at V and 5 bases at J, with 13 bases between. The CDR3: CASRVQEGTEAFF. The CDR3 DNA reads TGTGCCAGTAGGGTACAAGAGGGAACTGAAGCTTTCTTT.

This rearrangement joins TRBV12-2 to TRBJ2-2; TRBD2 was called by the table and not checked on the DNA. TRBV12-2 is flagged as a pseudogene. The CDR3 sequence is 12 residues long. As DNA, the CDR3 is TGTGCAAGTCGCCCCCGCGGCGGGGAGCTGTTTTTT. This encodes CASRPRGGELFF.

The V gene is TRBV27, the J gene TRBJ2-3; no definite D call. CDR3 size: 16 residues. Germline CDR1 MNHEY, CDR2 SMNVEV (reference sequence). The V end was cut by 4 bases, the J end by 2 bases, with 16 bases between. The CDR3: CASSYHSTIVTDTQYF. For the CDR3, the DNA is TGTGCCAGCAGTTACCACAGCACTATAGTCACAGATACGCAGTATTTT.

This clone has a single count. Here the CDR3 reads CASSRTSRTDTQYF. The CDR3, as DNA: TGTGCCAGCAGCAGGACGTCGCGCACAGATACGCAGTATTTT. The chain employs TRBV7-9 and TRBJ2-3; unclear D gene. CDR1 and CDR2 from the germline V gene are SEHNR and FQNEAQ (reference sequence). Trimming took off 5 bases at V and 1 base at J, with 10 bases between the two ends. The CDR3 has 14 amino acids.

The chain's CDR3 is CASGRENSGANVLTF. CDR3 sequence (DNA): TGTGCCAGCGGTAGAGAGAACTCTGGGGCCAACGTCCTGACTTTC. This chain joins TRBV9 and TRBJ2-6; no reliable D call. This CDR3 contains 15 residues. V was trimmed by 7 bases and J by 0 bases, leaving 11 bases between them. Germline V gives CDR1 SGDLS, CDR2 YYNGEE. The variable domain in full, with the rest retrieved from reference TRBV9 and TRBJ2-6, is DSGVTQTPKHLITATGQRVTLRCSPRSGDLSVYWYQQSLDQGLQFLIQYYNGEERAKGNILERFSAQQFPDLHSELNLSSLELGDSALYFCASGRENSGANVLTFGAGSRLTVL.

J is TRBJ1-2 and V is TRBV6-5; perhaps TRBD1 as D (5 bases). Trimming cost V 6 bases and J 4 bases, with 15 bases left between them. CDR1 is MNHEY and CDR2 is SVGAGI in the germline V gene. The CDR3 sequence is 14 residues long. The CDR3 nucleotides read TGTGCCAGCAGCCTCACCGGGACTGGCTATGGCTACACCTTC. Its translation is CASSLTGTGYGYTF.

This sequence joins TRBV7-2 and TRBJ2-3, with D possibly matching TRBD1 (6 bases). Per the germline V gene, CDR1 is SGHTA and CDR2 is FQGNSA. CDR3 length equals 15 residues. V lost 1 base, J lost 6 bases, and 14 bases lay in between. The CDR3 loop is CASSLGTAYGDTQYF. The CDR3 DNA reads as TGTGCCAGCAGCTTAGGGACAGCTTACGGGGATACGCAGTATTTT.

The CDR3 here is CASSQSIQGSYEQYF. The CDR3 DNA sequence: TGCGCCAGCAGCCAATCTATCCAGGGTTCCTACGAGCAGTACTTC. This chain links TRBV4-3 with TRBJ2-7; a weak D match, TRBD1 (5 bases). The CDR3 is 15 residues long. Trimming stripped 2 bases from V and 1 base from J, with 12 bases between. The germline V gene has CDR1 LGHNA and CDR2 YSLEER.

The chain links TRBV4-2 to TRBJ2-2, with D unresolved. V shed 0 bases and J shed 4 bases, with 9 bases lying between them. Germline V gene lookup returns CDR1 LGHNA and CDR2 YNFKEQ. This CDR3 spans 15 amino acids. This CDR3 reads CASSQDHLFTGELFF. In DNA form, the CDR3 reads TGTGCCAGCAGCCAAGATCATCTATTCACCGGGGAGCTGTTTTTT.

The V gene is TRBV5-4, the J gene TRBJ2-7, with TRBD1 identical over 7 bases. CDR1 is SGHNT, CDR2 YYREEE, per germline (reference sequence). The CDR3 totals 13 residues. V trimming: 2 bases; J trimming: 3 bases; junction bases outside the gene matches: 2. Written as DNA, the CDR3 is TGTGCCAGCAGCTTCGGGGACAGCTACGAGCAGTACTTC. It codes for CASSFGDSYEQYF.

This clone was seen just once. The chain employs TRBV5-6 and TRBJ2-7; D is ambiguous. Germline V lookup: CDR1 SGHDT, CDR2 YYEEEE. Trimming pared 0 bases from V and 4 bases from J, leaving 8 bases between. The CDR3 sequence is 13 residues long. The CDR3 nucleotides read TGTGCCAGCAGCTTGGGCGCCGTTTACGAGCAGTACTTC. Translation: CASSLGAVYEQYF.

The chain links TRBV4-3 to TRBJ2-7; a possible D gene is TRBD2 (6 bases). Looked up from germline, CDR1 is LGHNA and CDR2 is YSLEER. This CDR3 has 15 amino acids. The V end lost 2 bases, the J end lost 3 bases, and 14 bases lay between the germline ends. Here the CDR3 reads CASSQILGGDYEQYF. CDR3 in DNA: TGCGCCAGCAGCCAAATTCTCGGCGGGGACTACGAGCAGTACTTC.

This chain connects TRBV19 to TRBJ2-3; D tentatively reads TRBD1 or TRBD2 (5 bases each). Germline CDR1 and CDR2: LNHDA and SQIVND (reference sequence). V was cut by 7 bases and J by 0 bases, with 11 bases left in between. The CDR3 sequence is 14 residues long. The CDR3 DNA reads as TGTGCCAGTATGACGGGGCGAAGCACAGATACGCAGTATTTT. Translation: CASMTGRSTDTQYF.

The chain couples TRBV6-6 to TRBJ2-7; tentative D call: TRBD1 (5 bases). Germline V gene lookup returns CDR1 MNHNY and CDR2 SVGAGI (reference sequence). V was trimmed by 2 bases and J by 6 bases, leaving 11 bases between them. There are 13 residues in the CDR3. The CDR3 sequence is CASSYGLGLEQYF. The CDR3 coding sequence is TGTGCCAGCAGTTACGGGTTGGGGCTCGAGCAGTACTTC.

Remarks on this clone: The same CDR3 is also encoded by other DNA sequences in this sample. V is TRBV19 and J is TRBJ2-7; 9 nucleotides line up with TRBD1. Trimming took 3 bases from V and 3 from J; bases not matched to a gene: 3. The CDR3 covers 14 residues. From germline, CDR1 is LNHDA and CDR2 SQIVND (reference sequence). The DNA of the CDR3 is TGTGCCAGTAGTATGGGGACAGGGAGCTACGAGCAGTACTTC. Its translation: CASSMGTGSYEQYF.

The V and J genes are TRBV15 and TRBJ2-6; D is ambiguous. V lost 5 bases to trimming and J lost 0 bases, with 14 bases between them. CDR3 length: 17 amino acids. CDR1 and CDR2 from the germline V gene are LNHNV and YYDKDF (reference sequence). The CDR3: CATSSAGTYSGANVLTF. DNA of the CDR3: TGTGCCACCAGCTCAGCCGGCACTTACTCTGGGGCCAACGTCCTGACTTTC.

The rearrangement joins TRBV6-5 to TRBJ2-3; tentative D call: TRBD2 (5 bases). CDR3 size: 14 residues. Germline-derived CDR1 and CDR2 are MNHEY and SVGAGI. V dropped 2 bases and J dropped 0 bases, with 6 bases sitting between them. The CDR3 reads CASSYAGSTDTQYF. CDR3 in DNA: TGTGCCAGCAGTTACGCGGGCAGCACAGATACGCAGTATTTT.

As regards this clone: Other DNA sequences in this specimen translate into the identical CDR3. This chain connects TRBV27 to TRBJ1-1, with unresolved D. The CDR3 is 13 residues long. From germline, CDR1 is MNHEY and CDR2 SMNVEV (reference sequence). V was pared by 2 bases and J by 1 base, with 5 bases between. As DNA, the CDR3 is TGTGCCAGCAGTTTAGGTCAGAACACTGAAGCTTTCTTT. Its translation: CASSLGQNTEAFF.

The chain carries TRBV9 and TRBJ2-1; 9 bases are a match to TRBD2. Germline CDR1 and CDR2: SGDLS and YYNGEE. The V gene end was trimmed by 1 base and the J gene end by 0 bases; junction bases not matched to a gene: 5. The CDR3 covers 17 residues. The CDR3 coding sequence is TGTGCCAGCAGCGTAAGACTAGCGGCGAGCTCCTACAATGAGCAGTTCTTC. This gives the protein CASSVRLAASSYNEQFF.

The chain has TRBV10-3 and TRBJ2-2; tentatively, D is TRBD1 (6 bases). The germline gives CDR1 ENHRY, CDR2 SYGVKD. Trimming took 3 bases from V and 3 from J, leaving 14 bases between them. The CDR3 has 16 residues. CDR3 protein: CAISDVQGEDTGELFF. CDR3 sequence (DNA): TGTGCCATCAGTGACGTACAGGGAGAGGACACCGGGGAGCTGTTTTTT.

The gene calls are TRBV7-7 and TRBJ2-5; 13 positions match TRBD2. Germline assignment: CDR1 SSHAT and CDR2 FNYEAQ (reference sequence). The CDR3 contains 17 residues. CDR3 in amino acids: CATYPGLAGKSQETQYF. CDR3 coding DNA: TGTGCTACTTATCCGGGACTAGCGGGAAAATCCCAAGAGACCCAGTACTTC.

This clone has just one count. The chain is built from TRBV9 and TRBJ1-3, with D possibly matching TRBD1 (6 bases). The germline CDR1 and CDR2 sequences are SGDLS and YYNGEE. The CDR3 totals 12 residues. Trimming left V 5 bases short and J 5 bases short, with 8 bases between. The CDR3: CASRDSRNTIYF. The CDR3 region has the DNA TGTGCCAGCAGGGACAGTAGAAACACCATATATTTT.

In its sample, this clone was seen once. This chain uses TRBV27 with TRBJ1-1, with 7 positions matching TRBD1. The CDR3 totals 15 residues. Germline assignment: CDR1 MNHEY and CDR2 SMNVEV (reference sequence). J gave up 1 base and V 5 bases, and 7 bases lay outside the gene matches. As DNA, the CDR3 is TGTGCCAGCAGTCCATGGACAGGTGGGAACACTGAAGCTTTCTTT. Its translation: CASSPWTGGNTEAFF.

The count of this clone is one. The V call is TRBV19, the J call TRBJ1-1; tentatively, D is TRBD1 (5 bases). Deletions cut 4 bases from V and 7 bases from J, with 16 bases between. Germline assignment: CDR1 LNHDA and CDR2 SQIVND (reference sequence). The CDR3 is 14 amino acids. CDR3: CASSTDIKRGEAFF. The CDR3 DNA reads TGTGCCAGTAGTACGGACATAAAAAGAGGTGAAGCTTTCTTT.

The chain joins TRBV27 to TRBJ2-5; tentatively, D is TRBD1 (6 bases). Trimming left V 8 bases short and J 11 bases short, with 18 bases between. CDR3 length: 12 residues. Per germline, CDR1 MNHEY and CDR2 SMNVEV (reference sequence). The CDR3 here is CASGPNRVEQYF. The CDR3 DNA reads TGTGCCAGCGGGCCGAACAGGGTAGAGCAGTACTTC.

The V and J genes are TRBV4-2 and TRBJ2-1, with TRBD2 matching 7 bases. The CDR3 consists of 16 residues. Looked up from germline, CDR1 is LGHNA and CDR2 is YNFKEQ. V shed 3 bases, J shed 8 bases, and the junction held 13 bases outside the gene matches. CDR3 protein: CASSQSTRTSSYEQFF. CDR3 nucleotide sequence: TGTGCCAGCAGCCAGAGTACAAGGACTAGTTCTTATGAGCAGTTCTTC.

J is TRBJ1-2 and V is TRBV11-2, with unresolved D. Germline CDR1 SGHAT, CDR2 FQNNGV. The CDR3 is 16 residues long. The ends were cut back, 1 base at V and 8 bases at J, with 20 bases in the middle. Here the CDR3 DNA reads TGTGCCAGCAGCTTAGTTGTCCAGGTCAGTATTCGGGGCTACACCTTC. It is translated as CASSLVVQVSIRGYTF.